This is a list of T cell receptor beta chains from one sample in a study of Ad26.COV2.S vaccination and SARS-CoV-2 variants. Method: immunoSEQ multiplex PCR; TCRdb's copy keeps in-frame clones and lacks some. The sample contains approximately 420,000 clones, 88% of which appear only once. The sequences come from peripheral blood, collected in a trial of Ad26.COV2.S vaccine versus placebo. The receptor set was obtained from a person aged 18-60 years who received the Ad26.COV2.S COVID-19 vaccine or a placebo. CDR3s include the opening cysteine and the closing phenylalanine or tryptophan. Fields, in order: J gene, V gene, CDR3 length, CDR3 protein.

j_call: TRBJ1-1; v_call: TRBV6-5; cdr3_length: 15; cdr3_aa: CASSLQGWTGTEAFF
j_call: TRBJ1-2; v_call: TRBV11-2; cdr3_length: 15; cdr3_aa: CASSHLRQPNYGYTF
j_call: TRBJ1-6; v_call: TRBV2; cdr3_length: 15; cdr3_aa: CASITGQGVSSPLHF
j_call: TRBJ2-3; v_call: TRBV3-1/TRBV3-2; cdr3_length: 15; cdr3_aa: CASSQVVWLRDTQYF
j_call: TRBJ1-5; v_call: TRBV11-2; cdr3_length: 13; cdr3_aa: CASSLDWGQPQHF
j_call: TRBJ2-5; v_call: TRBV7-2; cdr3_length: 14; cdr3_aa: CASSFAGGVVTQYF
j_call: TRBJ2-5; v_call: TRBV10-1; cdr3_length: 13; cdr3_aa: CASNSDYQETQYF
j_call: TRBJ1-5; v_call: TRBV30; cdr3_length: 16; cdr3_aa: CAWGRGGQGPYQPQHF
j_call: TRBJ2-2; v_call: TRBV7-2; cdr3_length: 16; cdr3_aa: CASSVGQAANTGELFF
j_call: TRBJ1-4; v_call: TRBV30; cdr3_length: 15; cdr3_aa: CAWSPDQGADEKLFF
j_call: TRBJ2-1; v_call: TRBV4-3; cdr3_length: 16; cdr3_aa: CASSQDWTSLGDEQFF
j_call: TRBJ1-4; v_call: TRBV12-5; cdr3_length: 13; cdr3_aa: CASSAQGNEKLFF
j_call: TRBJ2-2; v_call: TRBV9; cdr3_length: 15; cdr3_aa: CASSVGTGRAGELFF
j_call: TRBJ1-4; v_call: TRBV13; cdr3_length: 16; cdr3_aa: CASSTKTRGPNEKLFF
j_call: TRBJ1-1; v_call: TRBV29-1; cdr3_length: 12; cdr3_aa: CSVVGQNTEAFF
j_call: TRBJ1-1; v_call: TRBV9; cdr3_length: 17; cdr3_aa: CASSVPTGTGARTEAFF
j_call: TRBJ1-2; v_call: TRBV2; cdr3_length: 17; cdr3_aa: CASSENVEWGGDYGYTF
j_call: TRBJ1-6; v_call: TRBV19; cdr3_length: 12; cdr3_aa: CASTGYNSPLHF
j_call: TRBJ2-5; v_call: TRBV11-2; cdr3_length: 14; cdr3_aa: CASSLVQGGETQYF
j_call: TRBJ1-5; v_call: TRBV19; cdr3_length: 15; cdr3_aa: CASSNGLLSNQPQHF
j_call: TRBJ2-3; v_call: TRBV12-3/TRBV12-4; cdr3_length: 13; cdr3_aa: CASSIIEMDTQYF
j_call: TRBJ1-1; v_call: TRBV5-5; cdr3_length: 14; cdr3_aa: CASSSQIQNTEAFF
j_call: TRBJ2-1; v_call: TRBV9; cdr3_length: 23; cdr3_aa: CASSVGLGTLGLAGVSSYNEQFF